This T cell receptor beta chain was obtained from a study of tumor-infiltrating lymphocytes in primary liver carcinoma. From approximately 20-30 mg of unsorted bulk tissue, DNA and RNA were co-extracted together. Total RNA (around 0.45 ug) served as template for TCR beta cDNA synthesis primed by a constant-region primer. What produced the TCR beta libraries was three nested multiplex PCR rounds using slightly modified ARM-PCR. TRBV1-TRBV30 forward primers paired with a C-beta reverse primer drove the first two PCR rounds, around 10 cycles each. TCRdb re-called the multiplex PCR reads through MiXCR, storing one row per CDR3 protein. The sample carries fewer than 150,000 distinct CDR3 sequences, around 60% recorded once. The length of the CDR3 is 15 residues. CDR1 is SGHNT, CDR2 YENEEA, per germline. Germline trimming cut 10 bases from V and 9 bases from J; bases unmatched to any gene: 15.

The chain is built from TRBV11-3 and TRBJ2-1; TRBD2 matches 10 bases. Material for sequencing was liver tumor tissue from sampling region 1. Noted subset: tumor region T1, superior pole. The sequence derives from a woman aged 60-75 years with primary liver carcinoma and hepatitis B virus infection. The CDR3 is CANNLGTSGKLEQFF. The DNA for the CDR3 is TGTGCCAACAACTTGGGAACTAGCGGGAAGCTTGAGCAGTTCTTC.